A selection of T cell receptor beta chains follows, all from one sample in a study of T cell repertoires in cytomegalovirus infection. Each CDR3 protein is one row after TCRdb ran MiXCR on the reads. The table includes more than 55,000 distinct CDR3 sequences, 20% to 25% detected once. Antigen specificity for these receptors is unknown. The sample was CD8+ T cells from cultured PBMCs, taken from culture after CMV antigen stimulation. The origin of the receptors is a human donor in good health (CMV status not recorded). Some clones in this sample may be carry-over from other donors' samples. Both conserved end residues are part of each CDR3. The D gene is left open where the match is weak. Size tells how often a clone was seen (once, few, many) or the class of an expanded clone, and some rows leave it out.

CDR3 length,V gene,J gene,D gene,clone size,CDR3 protein,CDR3 DNA
13,TRBV7-1,TRBJ2-5,.,.,CASSSDTPGTQYF,TGTGCCAGCAGCTCCGACACCCCGGGGACCCAGTACTTC
13,TRBV19,TRBJ2-3,.,.,CASRGRSTDTQYF,TGTGCCAGTAGGGGACGGAGCACAGATACGCAGTATTTT
15,TRBV4-1,TRBJ1-2,.,.,CASSQDTGNGYGYTF,TGCGCCAGCAGCCAAGATACAGGGAACGGCTATGGCTACACCTTC
22,TRBV7-4,TRBJ2-1,.,.,CASSPRGGEDVDRAKFYNEQFF,TGTGCCAGCAGCCCCAGGGGGGGGGAAGATGTGGACAGGGCAAAATTCTACAATGAGCAGTTCTTC
14,TRBV6-1,TRBJ1-4,.,few,CASSEKLINEKLFF,TGTGCCAGCAGTGAAAAGCTTATTAATGAAAAACTGTTTTTT
13,TRBV6-6,TRBJ2-7,TRBD1,.,CDTHAGGFYEQYF,TGTGACACCCACGCAGGGGGTTTCTACGAGCAGTACTTC
14,TRBV5-1,TRBJ2-7,.,few,CASSRADSTYEQYF,TGCGCCAGCAGTAGGGCGGACTCAACCTACGAGCAGTACTTC
16,TRBV7-8,TRBJ2-7,TRBD1,.,CASSSRTGESSYEQYF,TGTGCCAGCAGCTCGAGGACAGGGGAAAGCTCCTACGAGCAGTACTTC
14,TRBV7-2,TRBJ1-1,.,few,CASSLGGTTLGAFF,TGTGCCAGCAGCTTAGGAGGGACCACGTTAGGAGCTTTCTTT
12,TRBV6-2/TRBV6-3,TRBJ1-5,.,.,CASSYGVQPQHF,TGTGCCAGCAGTTATGGGGTTCAGCCCCAGCATTTT
15,TRBV7-2,TRBJ1-5,TRBD1,many,CASSRQGASNQPQHF,TGTGCCAGCAGCCGACAGGGGGCTAGCAATCAGCCCCAGCATTTT
15,TRBV4-1,TRBJ1-1,.,few,CASSRLQASNTEAFF,TGCGCCAGCAGCCGATTACAAGCTTCGAACACTGAAGCTTTCTTT
13,TRBV4-1,TRBJ1-2,.,.,CASSQDRQEGYTF,TGCGCCAGCAGCCAAGATCGTCAGGAGGGCTACACCTTC
14,TRBV10-3,TRBJ2-1,.,.,CAISESGGDIEQFF,TGTGCCATCAGTGAGTCTGGGGGGGACATTGAGCAGTTCTTC
17,TRBV19,TRBJ2-5,TRBD2,.,CASSPRTSGGSRETQYF,TGTGCCAGTAGTCCCCGGACTAGCGGGGGTTCGAGAGAGACCCAGTACTTC
17,TRBV11-1,TRBJ2-1,.,.,CASSLLAPGAAYNEQFF,TGTGCCAGCAGCTTGTTAGCCCCAGGGGCGGCCTACAATGAGCAGTTCTTC
14,TRBV4-1,TRBJ1-5,.,.,CASSQDDRRKPQHF,TGCGCCAGCAGCCAAGACGATCGTAGAAAGCCCCAGCATTTT
17,TRBV4-1,TRBJ2-5,TRBD2,.,CASSQRKSGGPKETQYF,TGCGCCAGCAGCCAAAGGAAGAGCGGGGGCCCCAAAGAGACCCAGTACTTC
15,TRBV5-1,TRBJ2-5,TRBD1,few,CASSSGTGVQETQYF,TGCGCCAGCAGCAGCGGGACAGGGGTCCAAGAGACCCAGTACTTC
15,TRBV27,TRBJ1-5,.,.,CASSPPGVSNQPQHF,TGTGCCAGCAGTCCCCCCGGGGTGAGCAATCAGCCCCAGCATTTT
14,TRBV15,TRBJ1-2,.,.,CATSVFRSNYGYTF,TGTGCCACCAGCGTGTTCAGGAGTAACTATGGCTACACCTTC
13,TRBV12-3/TRBV12-4,TRBJ2-7,.,.,CASSLQGHYEQYF,TGTGCCAGCAGTTTACAGGGGCACTACGAGCAGTACTTC
17,TRBV7-2,TRBJ1-2,.,.,CASSLSTGRVGLYGYTF,TGTGCCAGCAGCTTAAGTACAGGGCGGGTTGGGTTGTATGGCTACACCTTC
10,TRBV27,TRBJ2-1,.,.,CASKGNEQFF,TGTGCCAGCAAGGGCAATGAGCAGTTCTTC
14,TRBV27,TRBJ2-1,.,.,CASSYPGTHNEQFF,TGTGCCAGCAGTTATCCAGGGACCCACAATGAGCAGTTCTTC
14,TRBV13,TRBJ1-5,.,.,CASGFAEGNQPQHF,TGTGCCAGTGGATTTGCCGAGGGCAATCAGCCCCAGCATTTT
16,TRBV24-1,TRBJ2-1,TRBD2,few,CATSDSLTSVYNEQFF,TGTGCCACCAGTGATTCCTTGACTAGCGTCTACAATGAGCAGTTCTTC
11,TRBV12-3/TRBV12-4,TRBJ1-4,TRBD1,few,CASRDREKLFF,TGTGCCAGCAGGGACAGGGAAAAACTGTTTTTT
13,TRBV19,TRBJ1-1,.,.,CASSIGGFTEAFF,TGTGCCAGTAGTATCGGGGGCTTCACTGAAGCTTTCTTT
17,TRBV7-9,TRBJ2-7,.,few,CASTPTHPVGVSYEQYF,TGTGCCAGCACCCCGACCCACCCAGTGGGAGTCTCCTACGAGCAGTACTTC
13,TRBV6-2/TRBV6-3,TRBJ1-2,.,few,CASSYSPRYGYTF,TGTGCCAGCAGTTACTCGCCCCGCTATGGCTACACCTTC
13,TRBV7-2,TRBJ2-1,.,few,CASSLQQGYEQFF,TGTGCCAGCAGCCTCCAACAGGGATATGAGCAGTTCTTC
14,TRBV6-1,TRBJ1-4,.,.,CASSPSIRHEKLFF,TGTGCCAGCAGTCCCTCTATAAGGCATGAAAAACTGTTTTTT
14,TRBV7-2,TRBJ1-1,TRBD1,.,CASTVAPGGAEAFF,TGTGCCAGCACCGTAGCTCCAGGGGGCGCTGAAGCTTTCTTT
18,TRBV7-8,TRBJ1-2,TRBD1,few,CASSLEESRTGGFDGYTF,TGTGCCAGCAGCTTGGAAGAATCGAGGACAGGGGGTTTTGATGGCTACACCTTC
14,TRBV4-1,TRBJ1-2,.,many,CASSQRQDNYGYTF,TGCGCCAGCAGCCAAAGACAGGATAACTATGGCTACACCTTC
15,TRBV7-8,TRBJ2-5,.,many,CASSLVPGHKETQYF,TGTGCCAGCAGCTTAGTCCCAGGTCATAAAGAGACCCAGTACTTC
14,TRBV11-2,TRBJ2-3,.,few,CASSLGQGLPIGYF,TGTGCCAGCAGCTTAGGCCAGGGGCTCCCCATTGGGTATTTT
18,TRBV7-2,TRBJ1-6,.,.,CASSLRAAMGSYNSPLHF,TGTGCCAGCAGCTTACGGGCGGCCATGGGGTCCTATAATTCACCCCTCCACTTT
18,TRBV6-5,TRBJ2-4,TRBD2,.,CASSLPSGGALAKNSQYF,TGTGCCAGCAGTTTACCTAGCGGGGGGGCTCTAGCCAAAAACAGTCAGTACTTC
14,TRBV7-9,TRBJ1-2,.,.,CASSPDSIPYGYTF,TGTGCCAGCAGCCCTGACAGCATACCCTATGGCTACACCTTC
17,TRBV18,TRBJ2-2,TRBD1,.,CASLGNLTGPNTGELFF,TGTGCCAGCTTGGGTAACCTGACAGGGCCAAACACCGGGGAGCTGTTTTTT
16,TRBV12-3/TRBV12-4,TRBJ2-2,TRBD1,few,CASSPTGQENTGELFF,TGTGCCAGCAGTCCAACGGGACAGGAAAACACCGGGGAGCTGTTTTTT
15,TRBV7-2,TRBJ2-1,.,few,CASIVDSIAYNEQFF,TGTGCCAGCATCGTGGACAGCATAGCCTACAATGAGCAGTTCTTC
15,TRBV4-2,TRBJ2-7,.,few,CASSQEETGRDEQYF,TGTGCCAGCAGCCAAGAAGAGACAGGTCGGGACGAGCAGTACTTC
14,TRBV14,TRBJ2-1,TRBD1,few,CASNAGTGRNEQFF,TGTGCCAGCAACGCCGGGACAGGAAGAAATGAGCAGTTCTTC